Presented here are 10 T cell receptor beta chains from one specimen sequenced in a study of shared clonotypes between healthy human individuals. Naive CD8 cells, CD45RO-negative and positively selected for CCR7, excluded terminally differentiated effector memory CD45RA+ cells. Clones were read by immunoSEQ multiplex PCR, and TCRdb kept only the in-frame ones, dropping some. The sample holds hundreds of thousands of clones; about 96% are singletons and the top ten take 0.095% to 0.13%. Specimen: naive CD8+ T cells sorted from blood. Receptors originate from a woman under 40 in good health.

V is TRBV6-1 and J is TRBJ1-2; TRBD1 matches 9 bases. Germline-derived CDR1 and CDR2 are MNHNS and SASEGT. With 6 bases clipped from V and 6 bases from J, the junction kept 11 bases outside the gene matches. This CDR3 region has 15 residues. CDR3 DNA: TGTGCCAGCAGGCCGGGACAGGGAACTTTCAATGGCTACACCTTC. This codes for CASRPGQGTFNGYTF.

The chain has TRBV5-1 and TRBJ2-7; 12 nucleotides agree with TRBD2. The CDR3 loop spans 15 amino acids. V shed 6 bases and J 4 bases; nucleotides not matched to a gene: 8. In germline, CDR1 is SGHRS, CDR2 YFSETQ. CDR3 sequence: CASKITTSGSYEQYF. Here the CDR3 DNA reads TGCGCCAGCAAGATCACGACTAGCGGGAGTTACGAGCAGTACTTC.

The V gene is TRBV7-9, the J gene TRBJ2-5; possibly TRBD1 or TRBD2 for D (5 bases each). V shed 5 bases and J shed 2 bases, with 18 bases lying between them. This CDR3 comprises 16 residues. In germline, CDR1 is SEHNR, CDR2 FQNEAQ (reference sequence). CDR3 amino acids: CASSPPEGPEQETQYF. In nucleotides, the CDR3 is TGTGCCAGCAGCCCTCCCGAGGGGCCCGAACAAGAGACCCAGTACTTC. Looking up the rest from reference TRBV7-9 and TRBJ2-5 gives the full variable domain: DTGVSQNPRHKITKRGQNVTFRCDPISEHNRLYWYRQTLGQGPEFLTYFQNEAQLEKSRLLSDRFSAERPKGSFSTLEIQRTEQGDSAMYLCASSPPEGPEQETQYFGPGTRLLVL.

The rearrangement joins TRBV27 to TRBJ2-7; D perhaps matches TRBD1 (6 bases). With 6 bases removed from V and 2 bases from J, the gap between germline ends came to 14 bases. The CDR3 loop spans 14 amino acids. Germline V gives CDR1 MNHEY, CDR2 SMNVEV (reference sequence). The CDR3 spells CASSFTGPTYEQYF. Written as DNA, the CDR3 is TGTGCCAGCAGCTTTACAGGGCCGACCTACGAGCAGTACTTC.

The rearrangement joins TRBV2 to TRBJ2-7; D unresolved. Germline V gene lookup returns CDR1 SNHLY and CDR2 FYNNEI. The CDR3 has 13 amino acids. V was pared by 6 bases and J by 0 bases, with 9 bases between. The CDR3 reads CASRGYGSYEQYF. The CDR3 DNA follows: TGTGCCAGCAGAGGCTACGGCTCCTACGAGCAGTACTTC. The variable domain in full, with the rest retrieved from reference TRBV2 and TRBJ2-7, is EPEVTQTPSHQVTQMGQEVILRCVPISNHLYFYWYRQILGQKVEFLVSFYNNEISEKSEIFDDQFSVERPDGSNFTLKIRSTKLEDSAMYFCASRGYGSYEQYFGPGTRLTVT.

The CDR3 sequence is CASSLSTSGRAYEQYF. In nucleotides, the CDR3 is TGTGCCAGCAGTTTATCAACTAGCGGGAGGGCCTACGAGCAGTACTTC. The chain employs TRBV27 and TRBJ2-7, with 13 bases lining up with TRBD2. After removal of 0 bases from V and 2 bases from J, the junction contained 1 base not matched to a gene. CDR1 MNHEY and CDR2 SMNVEV come from the germline V gene (reference sequence). There are 16 residues in the CDR3.

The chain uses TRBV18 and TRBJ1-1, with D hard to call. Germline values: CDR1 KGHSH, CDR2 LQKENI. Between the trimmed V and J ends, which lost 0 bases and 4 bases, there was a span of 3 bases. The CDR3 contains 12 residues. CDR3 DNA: TGTGCCAGCTCACCACCGGGCACTGAAGCTTTCTTT. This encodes CASSPPGTEAFF.

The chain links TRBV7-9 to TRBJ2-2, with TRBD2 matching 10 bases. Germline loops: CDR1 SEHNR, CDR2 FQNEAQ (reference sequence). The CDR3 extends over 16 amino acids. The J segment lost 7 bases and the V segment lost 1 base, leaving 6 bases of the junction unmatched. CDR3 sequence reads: CASSLVTSGIGGELFF. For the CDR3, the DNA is TGTGCCAGCAGCTTAGTAACTAGCGGGATTGGCGGGGAGCTGTTTTTT. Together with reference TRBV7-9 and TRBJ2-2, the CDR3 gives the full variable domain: DTGVSQNPRHKITKRGQNVTFRCDPISEHNRLYWYRQTLGQGPEFLTYFQNEAQLEKSRLLSDRFSAERPKGSFSTLEIQRTEQGDSAMYLCASSLVTSGIGGELFFGEGSRLTVL.

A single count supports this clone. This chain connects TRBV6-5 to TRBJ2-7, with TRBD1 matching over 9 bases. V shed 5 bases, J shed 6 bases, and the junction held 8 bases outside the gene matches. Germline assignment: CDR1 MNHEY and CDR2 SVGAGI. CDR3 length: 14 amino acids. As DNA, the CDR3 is TGTGCCAGCAGTCTCGGGACAGGGATTAGCGAGCAGTACTTC. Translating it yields CASSLGTGISEQYF.

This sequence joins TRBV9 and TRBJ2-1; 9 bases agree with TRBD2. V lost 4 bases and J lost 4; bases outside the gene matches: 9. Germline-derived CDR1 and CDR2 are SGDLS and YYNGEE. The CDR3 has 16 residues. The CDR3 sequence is CASSPRTSVAYNEQFF. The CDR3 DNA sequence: TGTGCCAGCAGCCCCCGGACTAGCGTGGCGTACAATGAGCAGTTCTTC.